One sample yielded the 18 T cell receptor beta chains listed below, sequenced in a study of T cells in Graves' hyperthyroidism and ophthalmopathy. RNA transcripts yielded amplified TCR beta CDR3 regions. HTBI primers were employed in a first-round RT-PCR of the TCR CDR3. TCRdb reprocessed the multiplex PCR reads via MiXCR and lists one record per CDR3 protein. The table shows roughly 500,000 distinct CDR3 sequences, with about 20% occurring only once. The material sequenced was blood. These receptors were collected from a woman in her 70s with Graves' ophthalmopathy.

The chain employs TRBV12-3 or TRBV12-4 and TRBJ2-1; D not certain. The V gene lost 5 bases and the J gene lost 3 bases, with 8 bases spanning the gap. The CDR3 sequence is 13 residues long. The CDR3 reads CASSHGFYNEQFF. In DNA form, the CDR3 reads TGTGCCAGCAGTCACGGGTTCTACAATGAGCAGTTCTTC.

In its sample, this clonotype was seen many times. V is TRBV6-1 and J is TRBJ1-2; D gene unclear. Germline CDR1 and CDR2: MNHNS and SASEGT. This CDR3 spans 12 amino acids. V lost 2 bases to trimming and J lost 5 bases, with 6 bases between them. CDR3 loop: CASSEIGYGYTF. CDR3 DNA sequence: TGTGCCAGCAGTGAAATCGGGTATGGCTACACCTTC.

For the CDR3, the DNA is TGTGCCAGTAGTATCCTGGCAGCCACGAACTATGGCTACACCTTC. It codes for CASSILAATNYGYTF. V gene TRBV19 combines with J gene TRBJ1-2, with D unresolved. CDR3 size: 15 residues. Deletions cut 3 bases from V and 2 bases from J, with 13 bases between. CDR1 is LNHDA and CDR2 is SQIVND in the germline V gene (reference sequence).

This clonotype showed up many times. V usage is TRBV7-2 and J usage is TRBJ2-7, with D tentatively TRBD1 (5 bases). Germline V gene sequence: CDR1 SGHTA, CDR2 FQGNSA. The CDR3 has 15 residues. The V end was cut by 0 bases, the J end by 3 bases, with 12 bases between. The CDR3 sequence: CASSLAPAGYYEQYF. For the CDR3, the DNA is TGTGCCAGCAGCTTAGCCCCGGCAGGGTACTACGAGCAGTACTTC.

The chain links TRBV5-1 to TRBJ2-5, with D hard to call. This CDR3 spans 14 amino acids. CDR1 and CDR2 (germline): SGHRS, YFSETQ. Trimming pared 4 bases from V and 1 base from J, leaving 11 bases between. The CDR3 DNA reads TGCGCCAGCAGCCCCGCTGGAACCCAAGAGACCCAGTACTTC. Protein product: CASSPAGTQETQYF.

This clonotype was recorded many times. V gene TRBV12-5 combines with J gene TRBJ2-7; D remains ambiguous. The CDR3 is made up of 12 amino acids. V dropped 1 base and J dropped 7 bases, with 8 bases sitting between them. Germline V gene data show CDR1 as LGHNT and CDR2 as FRNRAP. CDR3 sequence: CASGLAPSEQYF. CDR3 in DNA: TGTGCTAGTGGTTTGGCCCCCTCGGAGCAGTACTTC. The variable domain in full, completed from reference TRBV12-5 and TRBJ2-7, reads DARVTQTPRHKVTEMGQEVTMRCQPILGHNTVFWYRQTMMQGLELLAYFRNRAPLDDSGMPKDRFSAEMPDATLATLKIQPSEPRDSAVYFCASGLAPSEQYFGPGTRLTVT.

Ten or more counts support this clonotype. The genes are TRBV7-2 and TRBJ2-1; D is uncertain. Trimming removed 8 bases from V and 1 base from J, with 9 bases in between. The germline V gene encodes CDR1 SGHTA and CDR2 FQGNSA. The CDR3 runs to 13 residues. The CDR3 coding sequence is TGTGCCAGCGGGTTGGGGTCCTACAATGAGCAGTTCTTC. Translation: CASGLGSYNEQFF.

This clonotype was observed a few times. The rearrangement links TRBV3-1 to TRBJ2-4, with D perhaps given as TRBD1 or TRBD2 (5 bases each). The CDR3 length is 16 residues. V was cut by 1 base and J by 6 bases, with 16 bases left in between. The V gene's germline CDR1 is LGHDT and CDR2 YNNKEL (reference sequence). The CDR3, as DNA: TGTGCCAGCAGCCAAGCCTCTACGGCAGGGAGAAACATTCAGTACTTC. Translating it yields CASSQASTAGRNIQYF.

This chain connects TRBV6-8 to TRBJ2-3; no clear D gene. Germline-derived CDR1 and CDR2 are MNHGY and SAAAGT. V lost 0 bases to trimming and J lost 1 base, with 11 bases between them. The CDR3 extends over 16 amino acids. DNA for the CDR3: TGTGCCAGCAGTTACTCGCACTCCGAGGGCACAGATACGCAGTATTTT. Translated: CASSYSHSEGTDTQYF.

This clonotype has only a few counts. The chain links TRBV30 to TRBJ2-7; 7 nucleotides match TRBD1. CDR1 and CDR2 from the germline V gene are GTSNPN and SVGIG (reference sequence). J gave up 9 bases and V 2 bases, and 13 bases lay outside the gene matches. There are 14 residues in the CDR3. CDR3 sequence reads: CAWSPPSQSGGQYF. The CDR3 DNA is TGTGCCTGGAGTCCTCCCTCACAATCAGGGGGGCAGTACTTC.

The chain carries TRBV18 and TRBJ2-4; weak D call: TRBD1 (6 bases). Per germline, CDR1 KGHSH and CDR2 LQKENI. V lost 0 bases and J lost 13, with 10 bases in between. This CDR3 is 12 amino acids long. CDR3 sequence (DNA): TGTGCCAGCTCACCACCGTCGGGACAACAGTACTTC. Protein: CASSPPSGQQYF.

This clonotype was observed at least ten times. The genes are TRBV20-1 and TRBJ1-1, with 9 positions matching TRBD1. Germline values: CDR1 DFQATT, CDR2 SNEGSKA (reference sequence). Germline trimming cut 6 bases from V and 10 bases from J; bases unmatched to any gene: 12. The CDR3 has 13 residues. The CDR3 sequence: CSAPGTGSPGAFF. The CDR3 region has the DNA TGCAGTGCCCCCGGGACAGGGAGCCCCGGAGCTTTCTTT.

This chain uses TRBV6-5 with TRBJ1-3, with a weak D call TRBD1 (5 bases). Trimming took 0 bases from V and 3 from J, leaving 9 bases between them. The length of the CDR3 is 15 residues. Germline CDR1 MNHEY, CDR2 SVGAGI. The CDR3 DNA is TGTGCCAGCAGTTACTCGACCAGGGTTGGAAACACCATATATTTT. Translated: CASSYSTRVGNTIYF.

This chain connects TRBV14 to TRBJ1-1; the D gene is possibly TRBD1 (5 bases). Germline CDR1 and CDR2: SGHDN and FVKESK. The CDR3 contains 15 residues. V was trimmed by 0 bases and J by 1 base, leaving 9 bases between them. DNA of the CDR3: TGTGCCAGCAGCCAAGAACAGGTCCCGAACACTGAAGCTTTCTTT. Encoded protein: CASSQEQVPNTEAFF.

This clonotype appeared a few times. This sequence joins TRBV11-3 and TRBJ2-4; D is perhaps TRBD2 (6 bases). The CDR3 length is 16 residues. Per the germline V gene, CDR1 is SGHNT and CDR2 is YENEEA. Between the trimmed V and J ends, which lost 5 bases and 7 bases, there was a span of 21 bases. CDR3 region: CASSARRGEAGNIQYF. Written as DNA, the CDR3 is TGTGCCAGCAGCGCCCGGAGAGGGGAGGCGGGGAACATTCAGTACTTC.

This clonotype turned up a few times. The chain recombines TRBV7-6 with TRBJ1-1; unclear D gene. CDR1 SGHVS and CDR2 FNYEAQ come from the germline V gene. V gave up 5 bases and J gave up 0 bases, with 16 bases separating them. CDR3 length equals 16 residues. CDR3 protein: CASSPGVGGLNTEAFF. The CDR3 DNA reads TGTGCCAGCAGCCCTGGGGTCGGTGGGTTGAACACTGAAGCTTTCTTT.

This clonotype has only a few counts. V gene TRBV5-5 combines with J gene TRBJ2-5, with TRBD1 matching 9 bases. The CDR3 spans 14 residues. CDR1 is SGHKS and CDR2 is YYEKEE in the germline V gene (reference sequence). Germline trimming cut 4 bases from V and 5 bases from J; bases unmatched to any gene: 6. This chain's CDR3 is CASSIQGAGETQYF. CDR3 coding DNA: TGTGCCAGCAGCATACAGGGGGCTGGTGAGACCCAGTACTTC. The full variable domain, in which reference TRBV5-5 and TRBJ2-5 provide the parts outside the CDR3, is DAGVTQSPTHLIKTRGQQVTLRCSPISGHKSVSWYQQVLGQGPQFIFQYYEKEERGRGNFPDRFSARQFPNYSSELNVNALLLGDSALYLCASSIQGAGETQYFGPGTRLLVL.

The table lists this clonotype with many counts. The CDR3 coding sequence is TGTGCCAGCAGTCAGAGGAATGAGCAGTTCTTC. It encodes CASSQRNEQFF. V is TRBV3-1 and J is TRBJ2-1; D remains unclear. The germline CDR1 and CDR2 sequences are LGHDT and YNNKEL (reference sequence). Trimming took 6 bases from V and 7 from J, leaving 7 bases between them. CDR3 length: 11 residues.